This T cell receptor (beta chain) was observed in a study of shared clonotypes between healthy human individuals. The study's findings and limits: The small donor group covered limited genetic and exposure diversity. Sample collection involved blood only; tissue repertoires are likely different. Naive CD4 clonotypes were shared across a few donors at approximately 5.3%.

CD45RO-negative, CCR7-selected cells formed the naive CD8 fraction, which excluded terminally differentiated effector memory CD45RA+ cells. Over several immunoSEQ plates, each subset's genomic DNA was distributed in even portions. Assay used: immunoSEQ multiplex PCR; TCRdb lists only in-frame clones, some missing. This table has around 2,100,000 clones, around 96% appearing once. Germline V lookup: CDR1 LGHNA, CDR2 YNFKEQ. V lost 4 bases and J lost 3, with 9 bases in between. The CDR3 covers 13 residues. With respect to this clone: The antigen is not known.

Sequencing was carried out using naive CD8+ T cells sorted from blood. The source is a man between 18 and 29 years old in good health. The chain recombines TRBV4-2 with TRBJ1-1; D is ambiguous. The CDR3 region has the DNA TGTGCCAGCAGCCGGGGAGTTTACACTGAAGCTTTCTTT. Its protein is CASSRGVYTEAFF.